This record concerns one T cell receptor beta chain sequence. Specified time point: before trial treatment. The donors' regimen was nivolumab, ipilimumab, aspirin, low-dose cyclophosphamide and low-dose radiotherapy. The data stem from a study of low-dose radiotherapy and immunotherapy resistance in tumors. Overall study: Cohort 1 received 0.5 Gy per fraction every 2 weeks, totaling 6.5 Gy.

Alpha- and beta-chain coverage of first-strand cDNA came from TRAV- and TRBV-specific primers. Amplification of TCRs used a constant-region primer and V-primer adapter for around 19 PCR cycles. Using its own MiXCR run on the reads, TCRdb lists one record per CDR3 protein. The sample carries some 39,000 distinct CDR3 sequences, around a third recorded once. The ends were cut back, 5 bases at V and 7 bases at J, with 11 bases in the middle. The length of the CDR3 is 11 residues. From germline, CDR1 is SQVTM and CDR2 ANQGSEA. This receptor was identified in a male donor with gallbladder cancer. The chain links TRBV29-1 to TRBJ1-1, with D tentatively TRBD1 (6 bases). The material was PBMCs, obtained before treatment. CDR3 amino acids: CSVSGGVEAFF. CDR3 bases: TGCAGCGTTTCGGGGGGCGTTGAAGCTTTCTTT.